This T cell receptor beta chain originates from a study of T cell responses to AZD1222 COVID-19 vaccine. Whole-study results and caveats: Per reports, nearly half of all spike-specific TCRs target regions that are unmutated in variants.

TCRdb's copy holds only in-frame clones and misses some; the assay was immunoSEQ multiplex PCR. This repertoire shows more than 140,000 clones, approximately 88% found once; its top ten account for 3% to 4%. Concerning this clone itself: Its antigen is undetermined.

V was pared by 5 bases and J by 5 bases, with 22 bases between. Germline loops: CDR1 SGHAT, CDR2 FQNNGV. This CDR3 comprises 16 residues. The receptor was isolated from an adult in good health. This material consisted of peripheral blood, taken on day 0 of MenACWY control vaccination. This chain joins TRBV11-2 and TRBJ2-7; possible D gene TRBD1, 5 bases. The CDR3 is CASSPRSNRMVHEQYF. In DNA, the CDR3 is TGTGCCAGCAGCCCCCGTAGTAACAGGATGGTCCACGAGCAGTACTTC. Full variable domain (remainder filled in from reference TRBV11-2 and TRBJ2-7): EAGVAQSPRYKIIEKRQSVAFWCNPISGHATLYWYQQILGQGPKLLIQFQNNGVVDDSQLPKDRFSAERLKGVDSTLKIQPAKLEDSAVYLCASSPRSNRMVHEQYFGPGTRLTVT.